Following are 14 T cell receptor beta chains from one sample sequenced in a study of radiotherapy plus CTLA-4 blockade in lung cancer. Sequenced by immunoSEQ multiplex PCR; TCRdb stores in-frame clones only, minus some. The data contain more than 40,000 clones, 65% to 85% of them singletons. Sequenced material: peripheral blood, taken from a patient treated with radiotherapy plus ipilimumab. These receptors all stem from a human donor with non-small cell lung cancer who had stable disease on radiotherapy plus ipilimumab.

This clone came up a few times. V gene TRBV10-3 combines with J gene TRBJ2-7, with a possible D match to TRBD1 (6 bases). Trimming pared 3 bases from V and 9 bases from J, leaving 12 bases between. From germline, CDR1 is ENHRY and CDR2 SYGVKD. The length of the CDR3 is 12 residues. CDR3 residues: CAISDGGGGQYF. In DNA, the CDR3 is TGTGCCATCAGTGATGGGGGCGGTGGGCAGTACTTC.

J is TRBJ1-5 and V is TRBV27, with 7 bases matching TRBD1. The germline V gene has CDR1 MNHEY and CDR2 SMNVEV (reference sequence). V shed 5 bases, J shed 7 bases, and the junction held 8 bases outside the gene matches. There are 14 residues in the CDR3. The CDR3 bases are TGTGCCAGCAGTCACAGACAGGGCTGGCAGCCCCAGCATTTT. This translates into CASSHRQGWQPQHF.

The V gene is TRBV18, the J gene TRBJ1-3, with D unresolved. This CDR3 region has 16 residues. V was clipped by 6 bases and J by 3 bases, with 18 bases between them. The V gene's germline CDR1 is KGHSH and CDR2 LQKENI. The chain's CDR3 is CASSPSGASVGNTIYF. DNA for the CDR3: TGTGCCAGCTCCCCCTCAGGAGCCTCCGTTGGAAACACCATATATTTT.

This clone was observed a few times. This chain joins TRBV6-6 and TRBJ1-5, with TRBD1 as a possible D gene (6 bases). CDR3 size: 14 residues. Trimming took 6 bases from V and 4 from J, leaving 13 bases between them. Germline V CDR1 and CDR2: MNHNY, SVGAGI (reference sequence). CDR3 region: CASRGIQGNQPQHF. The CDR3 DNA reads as TGTGCCAGCAGGGGAATTCAGGGGAATCAGCCCCAGCATTTT.

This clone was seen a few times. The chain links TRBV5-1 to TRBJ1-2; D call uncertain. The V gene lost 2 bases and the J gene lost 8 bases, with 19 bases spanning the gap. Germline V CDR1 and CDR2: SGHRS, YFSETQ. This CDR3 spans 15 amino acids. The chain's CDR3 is CASSFYRTELQGYTF. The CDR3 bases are TGCGCCAGCAGCTTTTACCGGACGGAGTTACAGGGCTACACCTTC.

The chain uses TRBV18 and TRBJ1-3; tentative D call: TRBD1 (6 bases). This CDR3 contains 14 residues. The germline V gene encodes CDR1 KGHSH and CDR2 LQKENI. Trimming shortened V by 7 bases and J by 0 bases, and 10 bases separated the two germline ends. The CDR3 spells CASFTGNSGNTIYF. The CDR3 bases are TGTGCCAGCTTTACAGGGAACTCTGGAAACACCATATATTTT.

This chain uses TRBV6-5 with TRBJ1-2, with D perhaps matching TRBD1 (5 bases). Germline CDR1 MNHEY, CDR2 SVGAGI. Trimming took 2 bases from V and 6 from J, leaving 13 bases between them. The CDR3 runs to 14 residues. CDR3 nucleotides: TGTGCCAGCAGTTACACTGCAGGGTCTAATGGCTACACCTTC. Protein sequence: CASSYTAGSNGYTF.

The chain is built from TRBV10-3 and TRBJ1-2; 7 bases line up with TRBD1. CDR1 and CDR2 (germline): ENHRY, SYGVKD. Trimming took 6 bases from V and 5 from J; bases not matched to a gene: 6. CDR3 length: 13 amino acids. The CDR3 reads CAISSGQQYGYTF. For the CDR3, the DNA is TGTGCCATCAGCTCGGGACAGCAATATGGCTACACCTTC.

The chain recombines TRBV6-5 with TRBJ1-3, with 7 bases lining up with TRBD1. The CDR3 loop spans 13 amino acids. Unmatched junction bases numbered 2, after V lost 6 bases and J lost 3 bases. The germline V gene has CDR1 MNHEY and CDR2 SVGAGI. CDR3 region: CASRQGNGNTIYF. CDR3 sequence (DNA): TGTGCCAGCAGACAGGGGAATGGAAACACCATATATTTT.

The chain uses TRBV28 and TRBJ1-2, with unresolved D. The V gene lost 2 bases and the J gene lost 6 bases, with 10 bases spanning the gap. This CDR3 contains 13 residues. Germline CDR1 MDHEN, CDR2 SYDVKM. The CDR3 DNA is TGTGCCAGCAGTTTAAGTAGGACCCATGGCTACACCTTC. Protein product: CASSLSRTHGYTF.

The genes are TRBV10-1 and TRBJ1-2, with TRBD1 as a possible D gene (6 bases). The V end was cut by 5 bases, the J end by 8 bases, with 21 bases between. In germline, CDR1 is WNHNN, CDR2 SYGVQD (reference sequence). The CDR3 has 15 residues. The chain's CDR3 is CASSPEAGARGGYTF. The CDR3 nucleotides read TGCGCCAGCAGTCCAGAGGCAGGGGCCCGGGGAGGCTACACCTTC.

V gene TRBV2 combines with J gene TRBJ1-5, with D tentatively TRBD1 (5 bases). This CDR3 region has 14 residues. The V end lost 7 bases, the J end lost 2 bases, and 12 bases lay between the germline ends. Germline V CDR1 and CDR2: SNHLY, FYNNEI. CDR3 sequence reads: CASKPGTGNQPQHF. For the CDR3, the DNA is TGTGCCAGCAAACCCGGGACGGGCAATCAGCCCCAGCATTTT.

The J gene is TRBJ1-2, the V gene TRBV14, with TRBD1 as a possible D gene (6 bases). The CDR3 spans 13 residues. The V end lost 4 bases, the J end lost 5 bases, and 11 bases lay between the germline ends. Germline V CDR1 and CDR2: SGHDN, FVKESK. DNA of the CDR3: TGTGCCAGCAGCCTCGGACAGCCTTATGGCTACACCTTC. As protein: CASSLGQPYGYTF.

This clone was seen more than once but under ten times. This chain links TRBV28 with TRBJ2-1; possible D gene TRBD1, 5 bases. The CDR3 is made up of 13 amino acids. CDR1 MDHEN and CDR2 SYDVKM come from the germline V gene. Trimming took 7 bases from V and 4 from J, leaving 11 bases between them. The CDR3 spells CASTADIYNEQFF. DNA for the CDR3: TGTGCCAGCACTGCGGACATATACAATGAGCAGTTCTTC.